Sequencing of this TCR beta chain was carried out in a study of OX40 agonist ivuxolimab in advanced cancers. Study summary: It was ivuxolimab, an agonistic anti-OX40 (CD134) antibody, that patients were treated with. Study findings and constraints: The mean number of expanded clones was higher in CD8+ T cells than in CD4+. At 0.1 to 3.0 mg/kg, clonal expansion of CD4+ and CD8+ blood T cells had occurred by week 6.

Only in-frame clones appear in the TCRdb table, and some are missing; sequencing was by immunoSEQ multiplex PCR. This table has about 77,000 clones, more than 80% appearing once. The CDR3 has 16 residues. Germline trimming cut 2 bases from V and 8 bases from J; bases unmatched to any gene: 9. Germline CDR1 reads MNHEY; CDR2 reads SVGAGI. About this clone itself: Its antigen is still unknown.

This material consisted of CD4+ or CD8+ T cells sorted from blood, taken in a trial of the OX40 agonist ivuxolimab. The clonotype originates from an adult with an advanced solid tumor such as melanoma, head and neck, liver or kidney cancer. The chain combines TRBV6-5 with TRBJ1-4, with TRBD1 matching over 9 bases. CDR3: CASSYRWTGAGEKLFF. The CDR3 region has the DNA TGTGCCAGCAGTTACCGGTGGACAGGGGCCGGAGAAAAACTGTTTTTT.